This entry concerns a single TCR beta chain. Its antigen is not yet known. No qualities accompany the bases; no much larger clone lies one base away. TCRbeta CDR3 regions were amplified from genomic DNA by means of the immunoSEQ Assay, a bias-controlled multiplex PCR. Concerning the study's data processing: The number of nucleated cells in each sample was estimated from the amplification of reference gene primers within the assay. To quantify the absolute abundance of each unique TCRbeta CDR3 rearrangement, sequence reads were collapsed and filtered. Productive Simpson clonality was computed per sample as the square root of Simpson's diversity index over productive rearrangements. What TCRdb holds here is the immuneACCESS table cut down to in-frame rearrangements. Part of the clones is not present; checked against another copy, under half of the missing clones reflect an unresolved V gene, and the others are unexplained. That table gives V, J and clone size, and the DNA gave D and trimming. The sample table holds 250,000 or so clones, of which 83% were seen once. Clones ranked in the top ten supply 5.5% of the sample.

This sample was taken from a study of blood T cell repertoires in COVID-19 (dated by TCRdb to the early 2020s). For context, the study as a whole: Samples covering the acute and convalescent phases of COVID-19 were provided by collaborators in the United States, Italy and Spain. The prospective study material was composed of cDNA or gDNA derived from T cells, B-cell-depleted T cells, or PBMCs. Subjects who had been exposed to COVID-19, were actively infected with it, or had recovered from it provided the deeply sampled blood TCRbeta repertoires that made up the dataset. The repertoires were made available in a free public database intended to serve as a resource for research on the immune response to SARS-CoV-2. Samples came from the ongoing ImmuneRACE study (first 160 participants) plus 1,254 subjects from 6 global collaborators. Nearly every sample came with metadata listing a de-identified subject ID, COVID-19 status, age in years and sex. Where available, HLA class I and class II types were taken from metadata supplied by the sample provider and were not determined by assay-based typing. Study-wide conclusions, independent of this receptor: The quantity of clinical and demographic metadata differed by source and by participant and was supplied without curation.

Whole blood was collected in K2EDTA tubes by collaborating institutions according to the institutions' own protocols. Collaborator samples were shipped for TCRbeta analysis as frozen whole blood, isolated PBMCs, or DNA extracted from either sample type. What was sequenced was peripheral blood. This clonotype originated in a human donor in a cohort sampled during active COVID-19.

Here is the DNA: TGTGCCAGCACCCTAGGACTAGCGGGAGACAATGAGCAGTTCTTC. Translated, this is CASTLGLAGDNEQFF. The rearrangement combines TRBV27 with TRBJ2-1; TRBD2 agrees with 13 junctional bases. Relative to germline, V is missing 7 bases and J is missing 5 bases, with 5 bases of the junction outside any gene match. Inclusive of the bounding cysteine and phenylalanine, the CDR3 is 15 residues long. CDR3 DNA is the only sequence kept; it has 45 bases, read in frame from the first base. Reading the germline V gene (reference sequence) gives CDR1 MNHEY and CDR2 SMNVEV.